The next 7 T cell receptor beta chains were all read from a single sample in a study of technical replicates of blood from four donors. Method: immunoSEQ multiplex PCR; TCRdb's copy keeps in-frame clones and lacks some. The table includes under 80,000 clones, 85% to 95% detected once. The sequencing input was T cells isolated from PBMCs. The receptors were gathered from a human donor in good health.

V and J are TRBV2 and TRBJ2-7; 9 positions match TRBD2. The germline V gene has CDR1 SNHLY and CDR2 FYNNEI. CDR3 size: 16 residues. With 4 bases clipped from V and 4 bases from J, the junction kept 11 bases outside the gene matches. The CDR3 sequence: CASSVVGGRDGYEQYF. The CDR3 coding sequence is TGTGCCAGCAGTGTAGTTGGCGGGAGGGACGGATACGAGCAGTACTTC.

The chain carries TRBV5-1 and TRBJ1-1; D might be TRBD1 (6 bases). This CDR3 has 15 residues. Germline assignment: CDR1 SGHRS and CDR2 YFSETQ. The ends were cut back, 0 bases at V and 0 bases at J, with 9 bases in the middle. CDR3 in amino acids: CASSLGQGLNTEAFF. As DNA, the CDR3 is TGCGCCAGCAGCTTGGGTCAGGGGCTGAACACTGAAGCTTTCTTT.

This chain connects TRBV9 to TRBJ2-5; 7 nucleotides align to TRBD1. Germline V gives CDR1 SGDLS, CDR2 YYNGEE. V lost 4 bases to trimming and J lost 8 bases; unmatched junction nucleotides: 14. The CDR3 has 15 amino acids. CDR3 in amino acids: CASSSYSRDSSTQYF. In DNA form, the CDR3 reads TGTGCCAGCAGCTCATACAGCCGGGACAGCTCCACCCAGTACTTC.

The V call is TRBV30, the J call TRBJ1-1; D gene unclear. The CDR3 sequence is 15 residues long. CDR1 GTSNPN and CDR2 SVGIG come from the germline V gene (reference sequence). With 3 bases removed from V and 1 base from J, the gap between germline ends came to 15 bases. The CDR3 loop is CAWSKRDRRNTEAFF. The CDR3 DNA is TGTGCCTGGAGCAAAAGAGACCGGAGGAACACTGAAGCTTTCTTT.

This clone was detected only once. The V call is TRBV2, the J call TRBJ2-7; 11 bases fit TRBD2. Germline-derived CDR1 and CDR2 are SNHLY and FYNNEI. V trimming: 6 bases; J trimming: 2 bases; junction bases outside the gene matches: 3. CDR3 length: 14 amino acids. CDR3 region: CASRYSGGAYEQYF. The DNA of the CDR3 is TGTGCCAGCAGGTATAGCGGGGGGGCCTACGAGCAGTACTTC.

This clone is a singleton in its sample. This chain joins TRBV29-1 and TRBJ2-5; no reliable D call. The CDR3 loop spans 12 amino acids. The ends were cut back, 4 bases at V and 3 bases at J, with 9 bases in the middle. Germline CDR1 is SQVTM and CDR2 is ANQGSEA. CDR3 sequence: CSVVLGEETQYF. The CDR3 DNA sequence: TGCAGCGTTGTTCTGGGCGAAGAGACCCAGTACTTC.

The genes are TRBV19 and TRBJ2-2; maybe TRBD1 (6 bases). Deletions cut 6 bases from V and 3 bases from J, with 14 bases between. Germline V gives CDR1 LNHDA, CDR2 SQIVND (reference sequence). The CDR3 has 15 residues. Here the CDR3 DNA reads TGTGCCAGTAGACAACAGGGAGTGGACACCGGGGAGCTGTTTTTT. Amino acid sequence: CASRQQGVDTGELFF.